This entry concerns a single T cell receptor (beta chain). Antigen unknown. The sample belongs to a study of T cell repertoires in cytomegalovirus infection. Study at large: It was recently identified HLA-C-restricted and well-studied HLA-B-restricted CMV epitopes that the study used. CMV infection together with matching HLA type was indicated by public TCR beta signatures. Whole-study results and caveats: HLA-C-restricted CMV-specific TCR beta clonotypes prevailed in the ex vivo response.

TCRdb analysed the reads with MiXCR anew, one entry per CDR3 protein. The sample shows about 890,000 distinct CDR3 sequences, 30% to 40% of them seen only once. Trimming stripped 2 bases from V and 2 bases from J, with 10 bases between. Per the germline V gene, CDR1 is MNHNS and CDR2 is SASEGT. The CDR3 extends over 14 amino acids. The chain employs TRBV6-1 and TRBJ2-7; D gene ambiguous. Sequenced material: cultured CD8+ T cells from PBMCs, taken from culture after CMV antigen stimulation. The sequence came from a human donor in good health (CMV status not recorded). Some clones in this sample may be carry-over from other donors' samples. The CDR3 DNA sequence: TGTGCCAGCAGTGAAAGGAGATTTACCTACGAGCAGTACGTC. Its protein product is CASSERRFTYEQYV.